These 13 T cell receptor beta chains were sequenced from one sample in a study of shared clonotypes between healthy human individuals. The protocol was immunoSEQ multiplex PCR, while the TCRdb copy is restricted to in-frame clones and leaves out a portion. The profile covers about 1.9 million clones, with just over 90% appearing a single time and over 1.5% taken by the ten largest. CD45RO-negative, CCR7-positively selected cells formed the naive CD8 fraction, excluding terminally differentiated effector memory CD45RA+ cells. The sequenced material came from naive CD8+ T cells from PBMCs. The origin of the receptors is a man younger than 35 in good health. Some clones in this sample may be carry-over from other donors' samples.

This clone was detected only once. Other DNA sequences from this sample encode an identical CDR3 as well. The genes are TRBV9 and TRBJ2-1; D perhaps matches TRBD2 (6 bases). The CDR3 extends over 15 amino acids. Per germline, CDR1 SGDLS and CDR2 YYNGEE. The V and J ends lost 2 bases and 3 bases respectively, with 12 bases between them. CDR3 nucleotides: TGTGCCAGCAGCGTTGGGGGGAGCGGCTACAATGAGCAGTTCTTC. Translating it yields CASSVGGSGYNEQFF.

The J gene is TRBJ1-1, the V gene TRBV7-6; D is unclear. V lost 5 bases and J lost 8, with 12 bases in between. The CDR3 is 12 amino acids. Germline lookup yields CDR1 SGHVS and CDR2 FNYEAQ. The DNA for the CDR3 is TGTGCCAGCAGCCAAGACGGGTACGAAGCTTTCTTT. Protein: CASSQDGYEAFF.

The CDR3 spells CASSLSRASSSYEQYF. Written as DNA, the CDR3 is TGTGCCAGCAGCTTATCAAGGGCCTCAAGCTCCTACGAGCAGTACTTC. The chain is built from TRBV7-2 and TRBJ2-7, with no clear D. The CDR3 loop spans 16 amino acids. Germline V lookup: CDR1 SGHTA, CDR2 FQGNSA. Trimming took 2 bases from V and 0 from J, leaving 14 bases between them.

V gene TRBV11-3 combines with J gene TRBJ2-1; no reliable D call. In germline, CDR1 is SGHNT, CDR2 YENEEA. The CDR3 covers 14 residues. V lost 5 bases and J 9 bases, leaving 17 bases between the germline ends. CDR3 nucleotide sequence: TGTGCCAGCAGCCCACGGGCCGTCCGAGGTGAGCAGTTCTTC. It translates to CASSPRAVRGEQFF.

The chain has TRBV28 and TRBJ2-5; 9 bases fit TRBD2. Germline V gives CDR1 MDHEN, CDR2 SYDVKM. There are 16 residues in the CDR3. V was clipped by 3 bases and J by 5 bases; unmatched bases: 10. The CDR3 DNA reads TGTGCCAGCAGTTTGAACGCGGGAGGGCCAAAGGAGACCCAGTACTTC. Translating it yields CASSLNAGGPKETQYF.

This chain joins TRBV29-1 and TRBJ1-2; weak D call: TRBD1 (6 bases). V was pared by 6 bases and J by 2 bases, with 10 bases between. Germline loops: CDR1 SQVTM, CDR2 ANQGSEA. The CDR3 sequence is 12 residues long. The CDR3 DNA reads TGCAGCGTCAAGGGGGGGAACTATGGCTACACCTTC. Translating gives CSVKGGNYGYTF.

The chain links TRBV7-9 to TRBJ1-4; no clear D gene. The CDR3 runs to 15 residues. Per germline, CDR1 SEHNR and CDR2 FQNEAQ (reference sequence). The ends were cut back, 4 bases at V and 7 bases at J, with 16 bases in the middle. The chain's CDR3 is CASSSMTRGGEKLFF. The CDR3, as DNA: TGTGCCAGCAGCTCGATGACCCGGGGAGGTGAAAAACTGTTTTTT.

This clone was observed a few times. The chain uses TRBV7-8 and TRBJ1-2; D gene uncertain. The germline gives CDR1 SGHVS, CDR2 FQNEAQ. Trimming took 0 bases from V and 4 from J, leaving 9 bases between them. This CDR3 contains 14 residues. As DNA, the CDR3 is TGTGCCAGCAGCTTAGCTGGCCCGATCTATGGCTACACCTTC. Its translation: CASSLAGPIYGYTF.

The genes are TRBV13 and TRBJ2-7, with D unclear. The CDR3 is 12 residues long. V was clipped by 0 bases and J by 6 bases, with 6 bases between them. Germline V gives CDR1 PRHDT, CDR2 FYEKMQ (reference sequence). CDR3: CASSLGTAEQYF. In DNA, the CDR3 is TGTGCCAGCAGCTTAGGTACGGCCGAGCAGTACTTC.

This rearrangement joins TRBV5-4 to TRBJ2-1, with TRBD2 matching 10 bases. Germline lookup yields CDR1 SGHNT and CDR2 YYREEE (reference sequence). The junction had 8 bases not matched to a gene; V was cut back by 4 bases and J by 10 bases. This CDR3 has 14 amino acids. The DNA of the CDR3 is TGTGCCAGCAGCGAATCGGGACTAGCGTTCGAGCAGTTCTTC. Translation gives CASSESGLAFEQFF.

This sequence joins TRBV15 and TRBJ2-3; no clear D. Germline assignment: CDR1 LNHNV and CDR2 YYDKDF (reference sequence). Between the trimmed V and J ends, which lost 0 bases and 4 bases, there was a span of 14 bases. CDR3 length equals 16 residues. The CDR3 bases are TGTGCCACCAGCAGAGAATCGTTTTCGAGCGCAGATACGCAGTATTTT. Translation gives CATSRESFSSADTQYF.

The chain has TRBV7-3 and TRBJ2-3, with D perhaps TRBD1 (7 bases). Per the germline V gene, CDR1 is SGHTA and CDR2 is FQGTGA. The CDR3 loop spans 16 amino acids. V shed 2 bases and J shed 4 bases, with 16 bases lying between them. The DNA of the CDR3 is TGTGCCAGCAGCTTAGAGGCGGTCAGGGGGGCAGATACGCAGTATTTT. Protein product: CASSLEAVRGADTQYF. Together with reference TRBV7-3 and TRBJ2-3, the CDR3 gives the full variable domain: GAGVSQTPSNKVTEKGKYVELRCDPISGHTALYWYRQSLGQGPEFLIYFQGTGAADDSGLPNDRFFAVRPEGSVSTLKIQRTERGDSAVYLCASSLEAVRGADTQYFGPGTRLTVL.

The J gene is TRBJ2-7, the V gene TRBV9, with 10 bases matching TRBD1. CDR1 and CDR2 from the germline V gene are SGDLS and YYNGEE. This CDR3 has 16 amino acids. V lost 4 bases to trimming and J lost 2 bases; unmatched junction nucleotides: 9. The DNA for the CDR3 is TGTGCCAGCAGCCCGCAAGGGGGGACAGGGGCCTACGAGCAGTACTTC. Protein: CASSPQGGTGAYEQYF. The full variable domain, with the rest looked up from reference TRBV9 and TRBJ2-7, is DSGVTQTPKHLITATGQRVTLRCSPRSGDLSVYWYQQSLDQGLQFLIQYYNGEERAKGNILERFSAQQFPDLHSELNLSSLELGDSALYFCASSPQGGTGAYEQYFGPGTRLTVT.